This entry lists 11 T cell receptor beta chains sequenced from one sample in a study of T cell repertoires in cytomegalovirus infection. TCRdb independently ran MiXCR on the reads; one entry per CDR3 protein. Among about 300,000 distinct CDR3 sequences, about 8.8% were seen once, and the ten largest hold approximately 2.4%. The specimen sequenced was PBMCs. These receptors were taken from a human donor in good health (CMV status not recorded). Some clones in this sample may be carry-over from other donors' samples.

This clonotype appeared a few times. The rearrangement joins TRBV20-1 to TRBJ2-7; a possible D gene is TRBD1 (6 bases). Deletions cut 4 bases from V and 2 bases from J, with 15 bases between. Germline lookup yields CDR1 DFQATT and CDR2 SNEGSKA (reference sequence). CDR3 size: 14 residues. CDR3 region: CSATLQGIPYEQYV. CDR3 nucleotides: TGCAGTGCTACGCTGCAGGGGATACCCTACGAGCAGTACGTC.

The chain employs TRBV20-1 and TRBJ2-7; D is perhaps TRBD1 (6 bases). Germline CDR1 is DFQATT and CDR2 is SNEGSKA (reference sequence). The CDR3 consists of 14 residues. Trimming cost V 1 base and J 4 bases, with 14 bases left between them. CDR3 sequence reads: CSARVAGASYEQYV. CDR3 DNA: TGCAGTGCTAGAGTAGCAGGGGCGTCTTACGAGCAGTACGTC.

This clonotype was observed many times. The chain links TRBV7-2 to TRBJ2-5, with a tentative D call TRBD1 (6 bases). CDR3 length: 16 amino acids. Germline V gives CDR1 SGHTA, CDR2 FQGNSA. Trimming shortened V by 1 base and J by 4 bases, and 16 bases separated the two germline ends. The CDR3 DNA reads TGTGCCAGCAGCTTAGTAGGCCAGGGGCTGGGAGAGACCCAGTACTTC. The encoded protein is CASSLVGQGLGETQYF.

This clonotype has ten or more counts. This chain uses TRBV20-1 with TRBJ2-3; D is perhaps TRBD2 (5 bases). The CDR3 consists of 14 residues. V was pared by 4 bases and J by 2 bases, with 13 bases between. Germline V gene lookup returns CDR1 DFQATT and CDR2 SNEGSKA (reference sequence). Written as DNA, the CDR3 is TGCAGTGCTATTAGCGATATTAACACAGATACGCAGTATTTT. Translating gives CSAISDINTDTQYF.

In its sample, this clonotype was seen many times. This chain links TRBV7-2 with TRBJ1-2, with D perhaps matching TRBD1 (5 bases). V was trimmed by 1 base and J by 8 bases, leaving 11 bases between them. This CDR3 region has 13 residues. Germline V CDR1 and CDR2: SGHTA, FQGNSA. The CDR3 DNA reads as TGTGCCAGCAGCTTAGAGGGGCTTCGAGGCTACACCTTC. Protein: CASSLEGLRGYTF.

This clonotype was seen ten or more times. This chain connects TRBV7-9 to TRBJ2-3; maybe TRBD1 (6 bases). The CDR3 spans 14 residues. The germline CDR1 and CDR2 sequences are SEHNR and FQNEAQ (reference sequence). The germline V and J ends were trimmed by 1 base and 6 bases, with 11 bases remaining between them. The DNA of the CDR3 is TGTGCCAGCAGCTTAGACAGGGACCGGGATACGCAGTATTTT. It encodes CASSLDRDRDTQYF. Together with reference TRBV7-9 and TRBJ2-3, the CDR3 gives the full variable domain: DTGVSQNPRHKITKRGQNVTFRCDPISEHNRLYWYRQTLGQGPEFLTYFQNEAQLEKSRLLSDRFSAERPKGSFSTLEIQRTEQGDSAMYLCASSLDRDRDTQYFGPGTRLTVL.

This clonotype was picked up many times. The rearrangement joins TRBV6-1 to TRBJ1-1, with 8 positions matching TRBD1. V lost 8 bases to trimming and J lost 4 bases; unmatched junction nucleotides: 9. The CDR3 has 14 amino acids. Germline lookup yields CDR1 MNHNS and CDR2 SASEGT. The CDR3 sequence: CASSYRGGGTEAFF. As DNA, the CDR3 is TGTGCCAGCTCTTACAGGGGGGGGGGCACTGAAGCTTTCTTT.

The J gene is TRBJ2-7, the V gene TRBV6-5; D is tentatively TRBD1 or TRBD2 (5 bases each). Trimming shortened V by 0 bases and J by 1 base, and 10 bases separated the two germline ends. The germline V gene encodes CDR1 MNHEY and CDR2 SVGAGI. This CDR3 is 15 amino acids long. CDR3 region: CASSYSRGRSYEQYF. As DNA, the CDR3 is TGTGCCAGCAGTTACTCGAGGGGTAGGTCCTACGAGCAGTACTTC.

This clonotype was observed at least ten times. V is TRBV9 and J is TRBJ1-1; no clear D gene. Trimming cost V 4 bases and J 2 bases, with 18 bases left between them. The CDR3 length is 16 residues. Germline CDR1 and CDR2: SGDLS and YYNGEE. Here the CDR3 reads CASSPKAQLTNTEAFF. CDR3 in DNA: TGTGCCAGCAGCCCAAAGGCACAGCTAACTAACACTGAAGCTTTCTTT.

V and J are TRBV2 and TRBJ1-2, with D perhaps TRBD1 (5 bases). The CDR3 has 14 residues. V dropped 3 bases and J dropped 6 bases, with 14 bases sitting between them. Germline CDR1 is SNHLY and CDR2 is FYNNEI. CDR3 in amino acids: CASSDRGRTDGYTF. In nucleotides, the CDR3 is TGTGCCAGCAGTGACCGGGGGAGGACGGATGGCTACACCTTC.

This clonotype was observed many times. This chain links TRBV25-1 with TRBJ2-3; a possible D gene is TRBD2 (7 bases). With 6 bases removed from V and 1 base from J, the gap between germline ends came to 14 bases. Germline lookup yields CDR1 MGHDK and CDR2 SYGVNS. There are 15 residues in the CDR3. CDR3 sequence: CASRGGPSRTDTQYF. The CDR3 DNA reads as TGTGCCAGCAGGGGGGGGCCCAGCCGCACAGATACGCAGTATTTT.